This T cell receptor beta chain was profiled in a study of cytomegalovirus exposure and HLA in healthy donors. Sequencing used immunoSEQ multiplex PCR; TCRdb keeps in-frame clones, though not all of them. The sample consists of 60,000 to 70,000 clones, around nine tenths of them appearing once. This clone occurred once. Other DNA sequences in the sample encode the same CDR3. Germline V gene sequence: CDR1 SEHNR, CDR2 FQNEAQ (reference sequence). The CDR3 loop spans 14 amino acids. The V and J ends lost 5 bases and 1 base respectively, with 11 bases between them. The V gene is TRBV7-9, the J gene TRBJ1-1, with D possibly matching TRBD1 (6 bases). The source material was PBMCs. The TCR was taken from a woman under 30 in good health and CMV-seronegative. CDR3 region: CASSPTGQNTEAFF. In DNA form, the CDR3 reads TGTGCCAGCAGCCCAACGGGACAGAACACTGAAGCTTTCTTT.